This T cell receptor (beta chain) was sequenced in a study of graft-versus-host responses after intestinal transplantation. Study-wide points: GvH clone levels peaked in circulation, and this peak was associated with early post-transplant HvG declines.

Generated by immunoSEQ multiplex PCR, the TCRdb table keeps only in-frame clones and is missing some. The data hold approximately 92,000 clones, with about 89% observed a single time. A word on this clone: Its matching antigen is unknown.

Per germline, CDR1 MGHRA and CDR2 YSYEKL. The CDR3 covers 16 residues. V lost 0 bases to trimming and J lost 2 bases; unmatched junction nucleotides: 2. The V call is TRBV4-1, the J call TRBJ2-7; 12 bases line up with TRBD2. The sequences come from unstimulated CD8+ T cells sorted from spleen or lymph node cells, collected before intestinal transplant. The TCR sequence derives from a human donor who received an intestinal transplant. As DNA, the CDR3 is TGCGCCAGCAGCCAAGAATGGACTAGCGGGGCCTACGAGCAGTACTTC. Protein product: CASSQEWTSGAYEQYF.